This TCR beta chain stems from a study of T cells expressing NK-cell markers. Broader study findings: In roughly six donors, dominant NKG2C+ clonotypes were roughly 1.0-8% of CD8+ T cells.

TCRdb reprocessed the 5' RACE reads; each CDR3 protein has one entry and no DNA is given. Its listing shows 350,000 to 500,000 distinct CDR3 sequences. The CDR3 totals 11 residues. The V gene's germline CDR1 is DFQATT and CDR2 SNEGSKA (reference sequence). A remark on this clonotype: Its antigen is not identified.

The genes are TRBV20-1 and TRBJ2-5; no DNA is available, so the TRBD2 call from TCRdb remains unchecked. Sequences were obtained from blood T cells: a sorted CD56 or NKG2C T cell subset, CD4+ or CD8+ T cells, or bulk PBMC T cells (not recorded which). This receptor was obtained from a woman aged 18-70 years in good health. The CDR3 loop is CSAPDPSEEYF.